One and the same sample provided the 14 T cell receptor beta chains below, sequenced in a study of T cells after yellow fever vaccination. MiXCR, run by TCRdb on the 5' RACE reads, gives a single entry per CDR3 protein. The data contain 620,000 or so distinct CDR3 sequences, 10% to 15% of them singletons. Sequences were derived from PBMCs, sampled on the day of the yellow fever booster vaccination. These receptor sequences come from a man aged 30 to 45 who received the YFV17D yellow fever vaccine.

J is TRBJ2-3 and V is TRBV27; D gene unclear. Trimming left V 6 bases short and J 1 base short, with 14 bases between. The CDR3 has 15 amino acids. The V gene's germline CDR1 is MNHEY and CDR2 SMNVEV (reference sequence). CDR3 in DNA: TGTGCCAGCAGGGCCCTCGACTTGCGCACAGATACGCAGTATTTT. Residues: CASRALDLRTDTQYF.

V is TRBV5-1 and J is TRBJ2-2, with D uncertain. The CDR3 has 15 amino acids. The V gene's germline CDR1 is SGHRS and CDR2 YFSETQ. Trimming shortened V by 2 bases and J by 4 bases, and 12 bases separated the two germline ends. The CDR3, as DNA: TGCGCCAGCAGCTTATATGAGGCCGCCACCGGGGAGCTGTTTTTT. This translates into CASSLYEAATGELFF.

This rearrangement joins TRBV7-2 to TRBJ1-1, with D unclear. The germline V gene encodes CDR1 SGHTA and CDR2 FQGNSA. Trimming shortened V by 4 bases and J by 5 bases, and 17 bases separated the two germline ends. This CDR3 has 15 amino acids. CDR3 in amino acids: CASSSLEGWITEAFF. In DNA form, the CDR3 reads TGTGCCAGCAGCTCTCTAGAGGGATGGATAACTGAAGCTTTCTTT.

There are a few counts of this clonotype. The chain combines TRBV7-2 with TRBJ2-3; D is undetermined. V shed 1 base and J shed 4 bases, with 9 bases lying between them. In germline, CDR1 is SGHTA, CDR2 FQGNSA. The CDR3 spans 14 residues. CDR3 DNA sequence: TGTGCCAGCAGCTTAGGCCAGGCGTCAGATACGCAGTATTTT. Translation: CASSLGQASDTQYF.

This clonotype was counted only a few times. The V gene is TRBV7-9, the J gene TRBJ1-4; D is undetermined. This CDR3 has 17 residues. With 1 base removed from V and 4 bases from J, the gap between germline ends came to 16 bases. Germline V lookup: CDR1 SEHNR, CDR2 FQNEAQ (reference sequence). CDR3 coding DNA: TGTGCCAGCAGCTTAGGAGTCCGACACAGCAATAATGAAAAACTGTTTTTT. It specifies CASSLGVRHSNNEKLFF.

This clonotype showed up just a few times. This rearrangement joins TRBV11-3 to TRBJ2-7; no firm D call. The CDR3 runs to 13 residues. V shed 2 bases and J shed 7 bases, with 12 bases lying between them. CDR1 is SGHNT, CDR2 YENEEA, per germline. This CDR3 is CASSLSSTREQYF. Here the CDR3 DNA reads TGTGCCAGCAGCTTAAGTTCTACAAGGGAGCAGTACTTC.

The V call is TRBV4-2, the J call TRBJ2-5; perhaps D is TRBD1 or TRBD2 (6 bases each). CDR1 and CDR2 (germline): LGHNA, YNFKEQ. Deletions cut 0 bases from V and 5 bases from J, with 7 bases between. The CDR3 covers 13 residues. For the CDR3, the DNA is TGTGCCAGCAGCCAAGAGGGGGGCGAGACCCAGTACTTC. Amino acid sequence: CASSQEGGETQYF.

This clonotype was found a few times. V is TRBV2 and J is TRBJ2-7; no firm D call. Trimming removed 2 bases at V and 6 bases at J, with 5 bases between. Germline CDR1 reads SNHLY; CDR2 reads FYNNEI. The CDR3 runs to 11 residues. The CDR3 DNA reads as TGTGCCAGCAGTGAATCAGTCGAGCAGTACTTC. Its protein is CASSESVEQYF.

The chain is built from TRBV18 and TRBJ2-1; D is possibly TRBD2 (6 bases). This CDR3 has 13 residues. V was trimmed by 0 bases and J by 9 bases, leaving 9 bases between them. Germline lookup yields CDR1 KGHSH and CDR2 LQKENI. CDR3 nucleotides: TGTGCCAGCTCACCACCGCTAGCGAGTGAGCAGTTCTTC. This codes for CASSPPLASEQFF.

V is TRBV20-1 and J is TRBJ2-2, with 12 bases fitting TRBD2. This CDR3 is 16 amino acids long. V was pared by 5 bases and J by 5 bases, with 9 bases of the junction left unmatched. Per germline, CDR1 DFQATT and CDR2 SNEGSKA (reference sequence). The chain's CDR3 is CSAPQTSGSGTGELFF. Written as DNA, the CDR3 is TGCAGTGCTCCCCAGACTAGCGGGAGTGGTACCGGGGAGCTGTTTTTT.

This clonotype came up a few times. V gene TRBV6-5 combines with J gene TRBJ2-7; a possible D gene is TRBD1 (6 bases). The CDR3 length is 17 residues. Germline assignment: CDR1 MNHEY and CDR2 SVGAGI. Between the trimmed V and J ends, which lost 2 bases and 0 bases, there was a span of 17 bases. DNA of the CDR3: TGTGCCAGCAGTTACACCAAAGGACAGACCTACTCCTACGAGCAGTACTTC. Translation: CASSYTKGQTYSYEQYF.

This clonotype appeared a few times. This rearrangement joins TRBV28 to TRBJ2-1; D is undetermined. Germline V gene lookup returns CDR1 MDHEN and CDR2 SYDVKM. With 6 bases removed from V and 8 bases from J, the gap between germline ends came to 14 bases. The CDR3 is made up of 13 amino acids. The CDR3 sequence: CASRRALRHEQFF. The DNA of the CDR3 is TGTGCCAGCAGACGGGCCCTCAGACATGAGCAGTTCTTC.

The chain recombines TRBV20-1 with TRBJ2-1; the D is unclear. The CDR3 contains 14 residues. Trimming took 3 bases from V and 2 from J, leaving 11 bases between them. Germline assignment: CDR1 DFQATT and CDR2 SNEGSKA (reference sequence). The CDR3 coding sequence is TGCAGTGCTAGCACTACCTATACCTACAATGAGCAGTTCTTC. Residues: CSASTTYTYNEQFF.

V usage is TRBV12-3 or TRBV12-4 and J usage is TRBJ1-1, with D perhaps TRBD1 (6 bases). V was cut by 5 bases and J by 3 bases, with 10 bases left in between. CDR3 length: 13 amino acids. The CDR3: CASSIQGYTEAFF. The CDR3 DNA is TGTGCCAGCAGTATACAGGGATACACTGAAGCTTTCTTT.